This T cell receptor (delta chain) derives from a study of gamma-delta T cells after stem cell transplantation. TCRdb reanalysed the RT-PCR reads with CATT. The sample consists of approximately 2,000 delta-chain clones, approximately 0.32% of them appearing once. The CDR3 runs to 17 residues. CDR1 is GEAIGNYY, CDR2 EKD, per germline. This clone appeared a few times. TCRdb has a much larger clone's protein, which differs at residue 14 from the translation of this DNA, likely because of a read error; what is shown is the protein translated from the DNA. The rearrangement joins TRDV2 to TRDJ1, with 12 positions matching TRDD3. The clonotype comes from a human donor. It is not recorded whose cells these are; they may come from a transplant donor. Material for sequencing was gamma-delta T cells. For the CDR3, the DNA is TGTGCCTGTGACGAGCTGGGGGATACGCAGCGAAACGATGAACTCATCTTT. This translates into CACDELGDTQRNDELIF.